This T cell receptor (beta chain) was captured by sequencing in a study of cytomegalovirus exposure and HLA in healthy donors. This CDR3 region has 14 residues. Germline loops: CDR1 LGHNT, CDR2 FRNRAP. Trimming at V came to 5 bases and at J to 5 bases, leaving 2 bases not matched to a gene. General study points: Presence/absence analyses supposed approximately even sequencing depth among donors. Analysis was carried out at a later point, and it linked a missense DCLRE1C variant to TCR beta V- and J-gene trimming.

Of note for this clone: Antigen: not known.

Primers: 60 Vbeta forward and 13 Jbeta reverse. Method: immunoSEQ multiplex PCR; TCRdb's copy keeps in-frame clones and lacks some. The sample lists some 150,000 clones, about 82% occurring once. The sequenced sample was PBMCs. The gene calls are TRBV12-5 and TRBJ1-6; TRBD1 agrees at 8 bases. The sequence came from a woman aged 18-30 years in good health and CMV-seronegative. In DNA form, the CDR3 reads TGTGCTAGTGGTAAGGGACAGGATAATTCACCCCTCCACTTT. Residues: CASGKGQDNSPLHF.